These 29 T cell receptor beta chains were sequenced from one sample in a study of human T cells and chemical hapten exposure. TCRdb reprocessed the RACE reads with MiXCR, giving one entry per CDR3 protein. This table holds 84,000 or so distinct CDR3 sequences, about 8% found once. Time point given: pre-sensitization, week 0. Treatment specified: therapeutic diphenylcyclopropenone sensitization with weekly scalp DPC. This specimen consisted of whole blood, obtained in connection with sensitization to the hapten diphenylcyclopropenone (DPC). The receptors were sampled from a man aged 35 to 55 with alopecia areata. Some clones in this sample may be carry-over from other donors' samples.

V is TRBV29-1 and J is TRBJ1-6; D perhaps matches TRBD1 (5 bases). This CDR3 has 13 residues. Trimming left V 4 bases short and J 7 bases short, with 11 bases between. The germline V gene has CDR1 SQVTM and CDR2 ANQGSEA. CDR3 in DNA: TGCAGCGTTGGCGAGGGGCGGAATTCACCCCTCCACTTT. Protein: CSVGEGRNSPLHF.

Here the CDR3 reads CASGLNTGWGTEAFF. Here the CDR3 DNA reads TGTGCCAGCGGCCTTAATACAGGTTGGGGCACTGAAGCTTTCTTT. This sequence joins TRBV7-2 and TRBJ1-1; TRBD1 might be the D (5 bases). Deletions cut 8 bases from V and 4 bases from J, with 20 bases between. CDR3 length: 15 amino acids. Germline V gene lookup returns CDR1 SGHTA and CDR2 FQGNSA.

V gene TRBV6-2 or TRBV6-3 combines with J gene TRBJ2-7; TRBD2 matches at 7 bases. CDR1 is MNHEY and CDR2 is SVGEGT in the germline V gene. With V trimmed by 7 bases and J by 7 bases, 16 bases remained unmatched. The CDR3 has 15 residues. CDR3 DNA sequence: TGTGCCAGCATACGCCGAGCGGGACCCCATCAAGAGCAGTACGTC. Its translation is CASIRRAGPHQEQYV.

This clonotype was seen repeatedly, ten times or more. The chain combines TRBV6-1 with TRBJ1-5, with D possibly TRBD1 on 5 matching bases. Germline CDR1 reads MNHNS; CDR2 reads SASEGT. The CDR3 runs 15 residues. V dropped 0 bases and J dropped 1 base, with 7 bases sitting between them. CDR3 sequence reads: CASSEARGSNQPQHF. The DNA of the CDR3 is TGTGCCAGCAGTGAAGCGCGGGGGAGCAATCAGCCCCAGCATTTT.

The V and J genes are TRBV7-3 and TRBJ2-3; a weak D match, TRBD2 (6 bases). The CDR3 has 18 residues. Trimming cost V 5 bases and J 2 bases, with 23 bases left between them. Germline-derived CDR1 and CDR2 are SGHTA and FQGTGA. The DNA of the CDR3 is TGTGCCAGCAGCCCCGTCGGGGCTAGCGCAGGGCACACAGATACGCAGTATTTT. The encoded protein is CASSPVGASAGHTDTQYF.

The J gene is TRBJ1-5, the V gene TRBV7-6; D not resolved. The CDR3 length is 13 residues. V was shortened by 1 base and J by 7 bases, with 8 bases between the two germline ends. Germline CDR1 is SGHVS and CDR2 is FNYEAQ. The CDR3, as DNA: TGTGCCAGCAGCTTAGGGGTGGAACAGCCCCAGCATTTT. Its protein product is CASSLGVEQPQHF. Full variable domain (remainder filled in from reference TRBV7-6 and TRBJ1-5): GAGVSQSPRYKVTKRGQDVALRCDPISGHVSLYWYRQALGQGPEFLTYFNYEAQQDKSGLPNDRFSAERPEGSISTLTIQRTEQRDSAMYRCASSLGVEQPQHFGDGTRLSIL.

The sample holds a few counts of this clonotype. The V and J genes are TRBV6-6 and TRBJ2-4; D gene uncertain. The CDR3 loop spans 14 amino acids. With 5 bases removed from V and 6 bases from J, the gap between germline ends came to 14 bases. The germline gives CDR1 MNHNY, CDR2 SVGAGI (reference sequence). CDR3 bases: TGTGCCAGCAGTATAAATATGCAACTAAACATTCAGTACTTC. As protein: CASSINMQLNIQYF.

Ten or more counts support this clonotype. The chain couples TRBV20-1 to TRBJ2-7, with D possibly matching TRBD2 (5 bases). The CDR3 totals 13 residues. V was trimmed by 5 bases and J by 5 bases, leaving 16 bases between them. Germline V gene sequence: CDR1 DFQATT, CDR2 SNEGSKA (reference sequence). CDR3 residues: CSADIRLRDEQYV. In DNA form, the CDR3 reads TGCAGTGCTGATATTAGATTGAGGGACGAGCAGTACGTC.

At least ten counts were recorded for this clonotype. The chain has TRBV4-3 and TRBJ1-4, with TRBD1 as a possible D gene (6 bases). Germline V gene lookup returns CDR1 LGHNA and CDR2 YSLEER. The CDR3 sequence is 17 residues long. The V end lost 0 bases, the J end lost 2 bases, and 13 bases lay between the germline ends. The DNA of the CDR3 is TGCGCCAGCAGCCAAGAAGACGGGGGCCGCACTAATGAAAAACTGTTTTTT. Translating it yields CASSQEDGGRTNEKLFF.

A word on this clonotype: One junction end disagrees with the germline gene, perhaps due to a read error. The chain is built from TRBV7-9 and TRBJ2-3, with D perhaps assigned TRBD1 or TRBD2 (5 bases each). The germline V gene encodes CDR1 SEHNR and CDR2 FQNEAQ (reference sequence). This CDR3 comprises 17 residues. The CDR3 sequence: CASSRGVGQTNTDTKYF. CDR3 DNA sequence: TGTGCCAGCAGCCGAGGGGTCGGGCAGACCAACACAGATACGAAGTATTTT.

There are many counts of this clonotype. The chain carries TRBV4-3 and TRBJ2-1; D ambiguous. V was trimmed by 0 bases and J by 7 bases, leaving 10 bases between them. CDR3 length: 14 residues. Per the germline V gene, CDR1 is LGHNA and CDR2 is YSLEER. The CDR3 region has the DNA TGCGCCAGCAGCCAAGATTACGGTAGGAATGAGCAGTTCTTC. The encoded protein is CASSQDYGRNEQFF.

This clonotype was recorded at least ten times. The chain employs TRBV12-3 or TRBV12-4 and TRBJ2-3; 7 bases fit TRBD2. This CDR3 contains 15 residues. Trimming at V came to 5 bases and at J to 2 bases, leaving 7 bases not matched to a gene. The CDR3 spells CASSALSGYTDTQYF. The CDR3 DNA reads TGTGCCAGCAGTGCCCTTAGCGGGTACACAGATACGCAGTATTTT.

Ten or more counts support this clonotype. The chain recombines TRBV6-5 with TRBJ1-6; 8 bases align to TRBD1. The trim removed 6 bases at V and 9 bases at J, leaving 4 bases unmatched. The germline CDR1 and CDR2 sequences are MNHEY and SVGAGI. CDR3 size: 13 residues. CDR3 region: CASRRQGSSPLHF. The CDR3 nucleotides read TGTGCCAGCAGGCGACAGGGGAGTTCACCCCTCCACTTT.

V gene TRBV21-1 combines with J gene TRBJ2-4; the listed D gene, TRBD1, was not tested against the DNA. TRBV21-1 is assigned pseudogene status. The CDR3 totals 18 residues. CDR3 region: CASSNRDRVQLAKNIQYF. The CDR3, as DNA: TGTGCCAGCAGCAATAGGGACAGAGTACAACTAGCCAAAAACATTCAGTACTTC.

The chain couples TRBV7-8 to TRBJ1-3; D is uncertain. The CDR3 contains 16 residues. CDR1 and CDR2 from the germline V gene are SGHVS and FQNEAQ. Trimming took 5 bases from V and 0 from J, leaving 14 bases between them. CDR3 bases: TGTGCCAGCAGCCCTACGAGTTCTACCTCTGGAAACACCATATATTTT. Protein: CASSPTSSTSGNTIYF. The full variable domain, completed using reference TRBV7-8 and TRBJ1-3, is GAGVSQSPRYKVAKRGQDVALRCDPISGHVSLFWYQQALGQGPEFLTYFQNEAQLDKSGLPSDRFFAERPEGSVSTLKIQRTQQEDSAVYLCASSPTSSTSGNTIYFGEGSWLTVV.

This clonotype was seen many times. The gene calls are TRBV28 and TRBJ1-5, with TRBD1 matching 7 bases. This CDR3 spans 18 amino acids. V dropped 4 bases and J dropped 0; count of bases not matched to a gene: 12. The germline CDR1 and CDR2 sequences are MDHEN and SYDVKM. This chain's CDR3 is CASSSTDRLMGSNQPQHF. DNA for the CDR3: TGTGCCAGCAGTTCTACGGACAGGTTGATGGGTAGCAATCAGCCCCAGCATTTT. The complete variable domain, with remaining parts taken from reference TRBV28 and TRBJ1-5, reads DVKVTQSSRYLVKRTGEKVFLECVQDMDHENMFWYRQDPGLGLRLIYFSYDVKMKEKGDIPEGYSVSREKKERFSLILESASTNQTSMYLCASSSTDRLMGSNQPQHFGDGTRLSIL.

This clonotype was seen a handful of times. This rearrangement joins TRBV7-2 to TRBJ2-1; 9 bases agree with TRBD1. Germline V gene lookup returns CDR1 SGHTA and CDR2 FQGNSA. The CDR3 totals 16 residues. V trimming: 3 bases; J trimming: 1 base; junction bases outside the gene matches: 4. The chain's CDR3 is CASSFSGTGSYNEQFF. In DNA, the CDR3 is TGTGCCAGCAGCTTTTCCGGGACAGGGTCCTACAATGAGCAGTTCTTC.

This clonotype came up a few times. V gene TRBV24-1 combines with J gene TRBJ1-1, with 8 bases matching TRBD1. The CDR3 totals 13 residues. Germline V gene data show CDR1 as KGHDR and CDR2 as SFDVKD. After removal of 1 base from V and 11 bases from J, the junction contained 5 bases not matched to a gene. The CDR3: CATSDLTGGQAFF. In DNA, the CDR3 is TGTGCCACCAGTGATTTAACAGGGGGGCAGGCTTTCTTT.

The table lists this clonotype with many counts. V usage is TRBV28 and J usage is TRBJ2-1, with 14 bases fitting TRBD2. CDR1 and CDR2 (germline): MDHEN, SYDVKM. Trimming took 5 bases from V and 8 from J; bases not matched to a gene: 8. The CDR3 has 16 amino acids. This CDR3 reads CASSLGTSGSSYEQFF. In DNA, the CDR3 is TGTGCCAGCAGTCTTGGGACTAGCGGGAGTTCCTATGAGCAGTTCTTC.

The chain employs TRBV7-8 and TRBJ2-5; TRBD2 is a possible D gene (6 bases). Germline lookup yields CDR1 SGHVS and CDR2 FQNEAQ. V was shortened by 5 bases and J by 0 bases, with 13 bases between the two germline ends. This CDR3 is built from 15 residues. This CDR3 reads CASSGGVGYQETQYF. The CDR3 region has the DNA TGTGCCAGCAGCGGAGGGGTCGGGTACCAAGAGACCCAGTACTTC.

This clonotype was found many times. The gene calls are TRBV7-8 and TRBJ1-1; a weak D match, TRBD1 (5 bases). CDR1 is SGHVS, CDR2 FQNEAQ, per germline. The CDR3 contains 16 residues. Trimming removed 2 bases at V and 1 base at J, with 14 bases between. The CDR3 DNA sequence: TGTGCCAGCAGCTTAATAGCGAGAGGACAGAACACTGAAGCTTTCTTT. It codes for CASSLIARGQNTEAFF.

This clonotype was found many times. The chain uses TRBV12-3 or TRBV12-4 and TRBJ1-2; perhaps TRBD1 as D (6 bases). The ends were cut back, 7 bases at V and 6 bases at J, with 15 bases in the middle. The CDR3 loop spans 13 amino acids. CDR3 sequence (DNA): TGTGCCAGCATCAAGACAGGATCGAATGGCTACACCTTC. Protein sequence: CASIKTGSNGYTF.

This clonotype was counted only a few times. The chain carries TRBV30 and TRBJ2-7, with 7 bases matching TRBD1. The germline CDR1 and CDR2 sequences are GTSNPN and SVGIG (reference sequence). This CDR3 is built from 15 residues. Trimming removed 3 bases from V and 3 bases from J; junction bases left unmatched: 11. The CDR3 DNA follows: TGTGCCTGGAGCAAAAAGACAGGGTCAAGCTACGAGCAGTACGTC. Its translation: CAWSKKTGSSYEQYV.

V usage is TRBV25-1 and J usage is TRBJ1-1; D perhaps matches TRBD1 (6 bases). The CDR3 has 14 amino acids. The ends were cut back, 6 bases at V and 1 base at J, with 12 bases in the middle. Per germline, CDR1 MGHDK and CDR2 SYGVNS. CDR3 sequence: CASRLPGQNTEAFF. The CDR3 bases are TGTGCCAGCAGATTACCGGGACAGAACACTGAAGCTTTCTTT.

The table lists this clonotype with a count of one. A much larger clone sits a single nucleotide away, making a read error possible. This likely comes from a read error, as the CDR3 has no conserved phenylalanine or tryptophan at its end. The chain links TRBV7-9 to TRBJ1-1; TRBD1 matches at 7 bases. The V segment lost 3 bases and the J segment 8 bases; nucleotides outside the gene matches: 0. The CDR3 loop spans 11 amino acids. From germline, CDR1 is SEHNR and CDR2 FQNEAQ (reference sequence). CDR3 sequence reads: CASSLDREAFI. The CDR3 DNA follows: TGTGCCAGCAGCTTGGACAGGGAAGCTTTCATT.

V usage is TRBV20-1 and J usage is TRBJ1-2; the D is unclear. The ends were cut back, 2 bases at V and 5 bases at J, with 21 bases in the middle. Germline CDR1 and CDR2: DFQATT and SNEGSKA (reference sequence). CDR3 length equals 16 residues. CDR3 sequence reads: CSARSGVGEGPYGYTF. CDR3 DNA sequence: TGCAGTGCTAGATCCGGTGTGGGTGAGGGTCCATATGGCTACACCTTC.

This chain links TRBV5-8 with TRBJ2-5, with D possibly matching TRBD2 (8 bases). Germline V lookup: CDR1 SGHTS, CDR2 YDEGEE. Trimming took 0 bases from V and 5 from J, leaving 14 bases between them. The CDR3 is 15 amino acids. For the CDR3, the DNA is TGTGCCAGCAGCTTGGCGGGAGGGGGCGAGGAGACCCAGTACTTC. It is translated as CASSLAGGGEETQYF. The entire variable domain, with the rest obtained from reference TRBV5-8 and TRBJ2-5, is as follows: EAGVTQSPTHLIKTRGQQATLRCSPISGHTSVYWYQQALGLGLQFLLWYDEGEERNRGNFPPRFSGRQFPNYSSELNVNALELEDSALYLCASSLAGGGEETQYFGPGTRLLVL.

This chain uses TRBV6-5 with TRBJ2-3; 10 bases align to TRBD2. CDR3 length: 15 residues. Germline V CDR1 and CDR2: MNHEY, SVGAGI. The ends lost 5 bases at V and 4 bases at J; junction bases unmatched: 6. In DNA form, the CDR3 reads TGTGCCAGCAGTCGAGCGGGAGGGCCCTCAGATACGCAGTATTTT. Translated: CASSRAGGPSDTQYF.

The sample holds a few counts of this clonotype. This chain connects TRBV19 to TRBJ1-1; perhaps TRBD1 as D (5 bases). This CDR3 spans 12 amino acids. The germline CDR1 and CDR2 sequences are LNHDA and SQIVND (reference sequence). V dropped 6 bases and J dropped 6 bases, with 11 bases sitting between them. CDR3 DNA sequence: TGTGCCAGTAGGCAAAGGGGTGCTGAAGCTTTCTTT. It is translated as CASRQRGAEAFF.